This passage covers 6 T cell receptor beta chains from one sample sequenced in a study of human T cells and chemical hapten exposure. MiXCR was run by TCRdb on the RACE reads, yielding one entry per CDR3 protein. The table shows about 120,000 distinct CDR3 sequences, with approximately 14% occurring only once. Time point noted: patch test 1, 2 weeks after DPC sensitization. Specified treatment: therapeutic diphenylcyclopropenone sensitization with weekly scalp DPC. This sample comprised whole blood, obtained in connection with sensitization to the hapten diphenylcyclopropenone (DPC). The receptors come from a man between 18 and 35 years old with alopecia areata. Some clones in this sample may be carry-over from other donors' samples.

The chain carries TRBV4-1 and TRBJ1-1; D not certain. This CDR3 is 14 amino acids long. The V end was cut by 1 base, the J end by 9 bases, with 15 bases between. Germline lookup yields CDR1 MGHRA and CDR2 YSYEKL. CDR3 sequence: CASSQGRDGRQAFF. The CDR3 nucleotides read TGCGCCAGCAGCCAAGGTAGAGACGGACGTCAAGCTTTCTTT.

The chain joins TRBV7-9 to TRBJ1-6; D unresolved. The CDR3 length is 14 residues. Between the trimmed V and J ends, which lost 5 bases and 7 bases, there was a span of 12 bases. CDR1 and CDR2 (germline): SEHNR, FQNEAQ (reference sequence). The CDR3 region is CASSAWIENSPLHF. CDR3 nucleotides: TGTGCCAGCAGCGCCTGGATCGAAAATTCACCCCTCCACTTT. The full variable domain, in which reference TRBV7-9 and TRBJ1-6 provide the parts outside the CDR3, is DTGVSQNPRHKITKRGQNVTFRCDPISEHNRLYWYRQTLGQGPEFLTYFQNEAQLEKSRLLSDRFSAERPKGSFSTLEIQRTEQGDSAMYLCASSAWIENSPLHFGNGTRLTVT.

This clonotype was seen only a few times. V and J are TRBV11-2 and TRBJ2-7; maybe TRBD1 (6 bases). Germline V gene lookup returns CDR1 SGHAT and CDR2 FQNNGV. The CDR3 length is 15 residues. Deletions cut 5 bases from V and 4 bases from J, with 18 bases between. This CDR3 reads CASSPQRGSQYEQYF. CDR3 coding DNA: TGTGCCAGCAGCCCCCAAAGGGGGTCACAGTACGAGCAGTACTTC.

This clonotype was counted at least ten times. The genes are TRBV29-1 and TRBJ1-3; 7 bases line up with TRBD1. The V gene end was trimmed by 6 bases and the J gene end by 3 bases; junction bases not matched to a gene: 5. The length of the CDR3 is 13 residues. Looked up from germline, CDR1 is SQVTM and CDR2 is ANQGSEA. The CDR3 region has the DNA TGCAGCGTGACAGGGACAGATGGAAACACCATATATTTT. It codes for CSVTGTDGNTIYF.

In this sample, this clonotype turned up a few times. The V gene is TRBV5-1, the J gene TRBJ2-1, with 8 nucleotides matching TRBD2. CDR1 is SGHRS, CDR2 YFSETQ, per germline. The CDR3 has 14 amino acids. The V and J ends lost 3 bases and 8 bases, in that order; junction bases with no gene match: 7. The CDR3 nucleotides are TGCGCCAGCAGCTCCGGGACTAGGAGCGATGAGCAGTTCTTC. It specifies CASSSGTRSDEQFF. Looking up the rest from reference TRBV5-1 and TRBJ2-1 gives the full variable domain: KAGVTQTPRYLIKTRGQQVTLSCSPISGHRSVSWYQQTPGQGLQFLFEYFSETQRNKGNFPGRFSGRQFSNSRSEMNVSTLELGDSALYLCASSSGTRSDEQFFGPGTRLTVL.

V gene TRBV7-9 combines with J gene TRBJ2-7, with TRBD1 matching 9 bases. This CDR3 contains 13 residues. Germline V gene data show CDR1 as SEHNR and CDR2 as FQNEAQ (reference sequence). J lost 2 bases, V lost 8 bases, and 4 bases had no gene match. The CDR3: CASGTGGPYEQYF. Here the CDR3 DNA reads TGTGCCAGCGGCACAGGGGGCCCCTACGAGCAGTACTTC.